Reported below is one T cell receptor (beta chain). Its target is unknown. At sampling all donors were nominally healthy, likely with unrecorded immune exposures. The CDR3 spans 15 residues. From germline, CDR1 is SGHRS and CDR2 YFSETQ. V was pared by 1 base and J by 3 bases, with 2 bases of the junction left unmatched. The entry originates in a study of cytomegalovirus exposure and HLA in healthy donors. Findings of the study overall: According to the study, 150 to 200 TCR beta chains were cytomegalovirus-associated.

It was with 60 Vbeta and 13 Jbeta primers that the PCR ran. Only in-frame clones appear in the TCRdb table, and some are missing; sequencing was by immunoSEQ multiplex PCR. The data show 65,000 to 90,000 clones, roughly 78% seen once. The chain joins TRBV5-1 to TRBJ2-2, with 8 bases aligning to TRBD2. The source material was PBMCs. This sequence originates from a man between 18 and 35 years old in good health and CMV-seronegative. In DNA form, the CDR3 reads TGCGCCAGCAGCTTGACTAGCGGATACACCGGGGAGCTGTTTTTT. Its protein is CASSLTSGYTGELFF.